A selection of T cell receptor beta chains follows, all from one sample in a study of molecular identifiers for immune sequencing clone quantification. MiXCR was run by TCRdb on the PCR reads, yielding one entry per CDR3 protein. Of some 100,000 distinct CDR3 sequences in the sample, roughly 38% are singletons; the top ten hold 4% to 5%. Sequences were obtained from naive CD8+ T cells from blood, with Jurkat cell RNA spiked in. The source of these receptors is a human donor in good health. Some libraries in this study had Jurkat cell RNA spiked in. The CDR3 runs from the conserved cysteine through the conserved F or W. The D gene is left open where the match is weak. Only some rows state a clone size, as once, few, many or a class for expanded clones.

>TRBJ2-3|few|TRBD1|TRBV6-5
CASIGPTGGTTGTDTQYF
TGTGCCAGCATCGGGCCGACAGGGGGGACAACAGGCACAGATACGCAGTATTTT
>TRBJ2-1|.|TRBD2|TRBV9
CASSVEIAGANNEQFF
TGTGCCAGCAGCGTAGAAATAGCGGGGGCAAACAATGAGCAGTTCTTC
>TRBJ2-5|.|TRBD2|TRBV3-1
CASRETSGIVETQYF
TGTGCCAGCAGAGAGACTAGCGGGATCGTTGAGACCCAGTACTTC
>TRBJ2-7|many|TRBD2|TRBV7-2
CASSLGLAGPYEQYF
TGTGCCAGCAGCTTAGGACTAGCGGGCCCCTACGAGCAGTACTTC
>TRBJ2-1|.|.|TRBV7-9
CASSLEFFGFF
TGTGCCAGCAGCTTAGAGTTCTTCGGGTTCTTC
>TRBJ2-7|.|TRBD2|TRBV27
CASSYSGRAIYEQYF
TGTGCCAGCAGTTATAGCGGGAGGGCTATATACGAGCAGTACTTC
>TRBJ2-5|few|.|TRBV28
CASSNRPWETQETQYF
TGTGCCAGCAGTAATCGCCCCTGGGAGACCCAAGAGACCCAGTACTTC
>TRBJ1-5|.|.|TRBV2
CASSAGVGYSNQPQHF
TGTGCCAGCAGTGCAGGGGTGGGATATAGCAATCAGCCCCAGCATTTT
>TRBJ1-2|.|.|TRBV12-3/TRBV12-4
CASGPGMLGGYTF
TGTGCCAGTGGTCCGGGTATGCTTGGTGGCTACACCTTC
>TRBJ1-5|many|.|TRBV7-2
CASSLAVRPRTGNQPQHF
TGTGCCAGCAGCTTAGCGGTCCGGCCGAGAACTGGTAATCAGCCCCAGCATTTT
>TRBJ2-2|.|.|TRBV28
CASSLRDANTGEPFF
TGTGCCAGCAGTTTAAGGGACGCCAACACCGGGGAGCCGTTTTTT
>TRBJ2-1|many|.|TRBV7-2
CASLNSAAEQFF
TGTGCCAGCCTGAACAGCGCGGCTGAGCAGTTCTTC
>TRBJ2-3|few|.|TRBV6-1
CASSRAGYTDTQYF
TGTGCCAGTTCCCGGGCCGGGTACACAGATACGCAGTATTTT
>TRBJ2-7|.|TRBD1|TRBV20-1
CSARDHYRGLAEQYF
TGCAGTGCTAGAGATCATTACAGGGGGCTGGCCGAGCAGTACTTC